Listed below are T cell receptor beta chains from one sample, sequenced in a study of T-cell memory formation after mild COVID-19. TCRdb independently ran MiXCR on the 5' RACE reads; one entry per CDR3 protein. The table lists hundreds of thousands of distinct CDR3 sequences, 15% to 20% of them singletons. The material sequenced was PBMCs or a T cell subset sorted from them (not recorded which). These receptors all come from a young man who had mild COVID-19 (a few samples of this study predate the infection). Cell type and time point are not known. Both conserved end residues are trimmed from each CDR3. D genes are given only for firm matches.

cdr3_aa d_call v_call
ASSLLMSSYNEQF . TRBV7-2
SAGNNEKLF . TRBV20-1
ASSLVLQGAPSYNEQF TRBD1 TRBV7-9
ASSLRGIMNTEAF . TRBV27
ASSVSGGAFEQY TRBD2 TRBV7-3
ASSPWDRGAETQY . TRBV7-2
SAGYNSQETQY . TRBV20-1
ASSHQGLEDTQY . TRBV4-1
ASSSLMGTGGGGTRYT TRBD1 TRBV7-2
ASSRGGGTTGELF . TRBV5-1
SAPPASSSYNEQF . TRBV20-1
ASSLTGGAYNEQF TRBD1 TRBV5-1
ASSEDTSSYNEQF . TRBV6-1
ASSLFGTRETQY TRBD2 TRBV7-3
ACRGGTPTEAF . TRBV7-9
ASSPPVAGEETQY TRBD2 TRBV5-1
ATSRDRQRGLETQY TRBD2 TRBV15
ASSLYSPTDTQY . TRBV7-9
ATSRGSDYGYT . TRBV15
ASSVGDRDTGELF TRBD1 TRBV9
ASSRSGATDTQY TRBD2 TRBV28
ASSHSRTGITDTQY TRBD1 TRBV5-1
ASSETLTSGEHTQY TRBD2 TRBV5-1
ASSGDEQY . TRBV7-2
ASSQDGTVGELF TRBD1 TRBV4-3
ASSRDRAVGETQY TRBD1 TRBV7-8